This passage covers 28 T cell receptor beta chains from one sample sequenced in a study of T cell responses to AZD1222 COVID-19 vaccine. The repertoire was sequenced with immunoSEQ multiplex PCR; TCRdb's copy has only in-frame clones and lacks some. Here the sample spans roughly 150,000 clones, around 90% being singletons. The material was peripheral blood, obtained 28 days after the second AZD1222 dose. The receptors originated from an adult who received the AZD1222 COVID-19 vaccine.

The V and J genes are TRBV6-5 and TRBJ1-1; weak D call: TRBD1 (6 bases). Germline loops: CDR1 MNHEY, CDR2 SVGAGI. This CDR3 is built from 14 residues. The V end lost 5 bases, the J end lost 4 bases, and 14 bases lay between the germline ends. CDR3 coding DNA: TGTGCCAGCAGTCCACCAGGGGTTGGCACTGAAGCTTTCTTT. This sequence encodes CASSPPGVGTEAFF.

The chain links TRBV12-3 or TRBV12-4 to TRBJ2-5, with 9 nucleotides matching TRBD2. The V gene end was trimmed by 6 bases and the J gene end by 4 bases; junction bases not matched to a gene: 3. The CDR3 covers 13 residues. As DNA, the CDR3 is TGTGCCAGCAGGGCAGCGGGGGGAGAGACCCAGTACTTC. Translating gives CASRAAGGETQYF.

The rearrangement links TRBV19 to TRBJ2-1; 9 bases align to TRBD2. The length of the CDR3 is 18 residues. CDR1 and CDR2 (germline): LNHDA, SQIVND (reference sequence). After removal of 1 base from V and 0 bases from J, the junction contained 7 bases not matched to a gene. The CDR3 is CASSIGGTSTSSYNEQFF. Here the CDR3 DNA reads TGTGCCAGTAGTATAGGGGGGACTAGCACCTCCTCCTACAATGAGCAGTTCTTC.

This chain joins TRBV18 and TRBJ2-5; TRBD2 might be the D (6 bases). The CDR3 extends over 16 amino acids. Trimming cost V 3 bases and J 1 base, with 15 bases left between them. In germline, CDR1 is KGHSH, CDR2 LQKENI. CDR3 sequence: CASSPEFPGVQETQYF. CDR3 DNA sequence: TGTGCCAGCTCACCGGAATTCCCGGGGGTCCAAGAGACCCAGTACTTC.

The chain employs TRBV5-6 and TRBJ1-3; D remains unclear. Between the trimmed V and J ends, which lost 4 bases and 0 bases, there was a span of 11 bases. Germline CDR1 reads SGHDT; CDR2 reads YYEEEE. The CDR3 sequence is 15 residues long. CDR3 in amino acids: CASSPLASSGNTIYF. CDR3 nucleotides: TGTGCCAGCAGCCCGCTCGCGAGCTCTGGAAACACCATATATTTT.

The chain carries TRBV19 and TRBJ2-2; 9 bases line up with TRBD1. Trimming removed 7 bases from V and 9 bases from J; junction bases left unmatched: 15. Germline-derived CDR1 and CDR2 are LNHDA and SQIVND (reference sequence). The CDR3 runs to 16 residues. The CDR3 reads CASTPRGDRVSRELFF. For the CDR3, the DNA is TGTGCCAGTACCCCCCGGGGGGACAGGGTCTCCCGGGAGCTGTTTTTT.

This chain links TRBV15 with TRBJ1-2; D is ambiguous. Per germline, CDR1 LNHNV and CDR2 YYDKDF (reference sequence). V lost 4 bases to trimming and J lost 4 bases, with 7 bases between them. The CDR3 is 12 residues long. CDR3 amino acids: CATSIDGYGYTF. The CDR3 DNA reads as TGTGCCACCAGCATTGACGGCTATGGCTACACCTTC.

The chain uses TRBV19 and TRBJ2-5; a weak D match, TRBD2 (7 bases). This CDR3 has 15 amino acids. Trimming stripped 3 bases from V and 0 bases from J, with 11 bases between. The germline gives CDR1 LNHDA, CDR2 SQIVND (reference sequence). The CDR3 DNA reads TGTGCCAGTAGTATGGGCGGGGGCTACCAAGAGACCCAGTACTTC. It specifies CASSMGGGYQETQYF.

The table lists this clone with a count of one. The chain recombines TRBV6-2 or TRBV6-3 with TRBJ1-6; 7 bases fit TRBD1. Germline V gene lookup returns CDR1 MNHEY and CDR2 SVGEGT. This CDR3 spans 14 amino acids. The V gene end was trimmed by 3 bases and the J gene end by 11 bases; junction bases not matched to a gene: 7. DNA of the CDR3: TGTGCCAGCAGTTATAAGGGGGCGGTTACACCCCTCCACTTT. This encodes CASSYKGAVTPLHF.

This chain uses TRBV7-2 with TRBJ1-5; possibly TRBD1 for D (5 bases). Trimming cost V 5 bases and J 5 bases, with 16 bases left between them. Germline V lookup: CDR1 SGHTA, CDR2 FQGNSA. This CDR3 has 15 amino acids. The CDR3 reads CASSLDSGMHQPQHF. In DNA form, the CDR3 reads TGTGCCAGCAGCCTCGACAGTGGAATGCATCAGCCCCAGCATTTT.

This chain uses TRBV7-2 with TRBJ2-3, with 9 bases identical to TRBD2. Germline-derived CDR1 and CDR2 are SGHTA and FQGNSA. Germline trimming cut 3 bases from V and 1 base from J; bases unmatched to any gene: 8. The CDR3 totals 17 residues. The CDR3 DNA reads as TGTGCCAGCAGCTTTAGGCGGGGGGGCCTAGGCACAGATACGCAGTATTTT. Amino acids: CASSFRRGGLGTDTQYF.

In its sample, this clone was seen a few times. The CDR3 DNA reads as TGTGCCAGCAGCCAAGGGACAGCCTCTGGAAACACCATATATTTT. This sequence encodes CASSQGTASGNTIYF. The rearrangement joins TRBV5-4 to TRBJ1-3, with 7 bases matching TRBD1. Germline CDR1 SGHNT, CDR2 YYREEE (reference sequence). This CDR3 region has 15 residues. J was trimmed by 0 bases and V by 4 bases; bases with no gene match: 4. The full variable domain, with the rest looked up from reference TRBV5-4 and TRBJ1-3, is ETGVTQSPTHLIKTRGQQVTLRCSSQSGHNTVSWYQQALGQGPQFIFQYYREEENGRGNFPPRFSGLQFPNYSSELNVNALELDDSALYLCASSQGTASGNTIYFGEGSWLTVV.

This chain links TRBV19 with TRBJ2-2; D might be TRBD2 (5 bases). V lost 5 bases to trimming and J lost 9 bases, with 25 bases between them. Germline V CDR1 and CDR2: LNHDA, SQIVND (reference sequence). The CDR3 runs 17 residues. CDR3 loop: CASSGKIPDPTGRELFF. CDR3 DNA sequence: TGTGCCAGTAGTGGCAAAATCCCGGACCCTACGGGGAGGGAGCTGTTTTTT.

V is TRBV18 and J is TRBJ2-2, with D perhaps TRBD1 (5 bases). The CDR3 is 14 amino acids. Germline CDR1 and CDR2: KGHSH and LQKENI. V was shortened by 6 bases and J by 1 base, with 9 bases between the two germline ends. For the CDR3, the DNA is TGTGCCAGCTCGATTCAGGGGAACACCGGGGAGCTGTTTTTT. Amino acids: CASSIQGNTGELFF.

The chain is built from TRBV3-1 (or the pseudogene TRBV3-2) and TRBJ1-2; D is uncertain. Trimming took off 4 bases at V and 7 bases at J, with 16 bases between the two ends. In germline, CDR1 is LGHDT, CDR2 YNNKEL (reference sequence). The CDR3 is 14 amino acids. As DNA, the CDR3 is TGTGCCAGCAGCCTAACCGAGAAAGGGCCTGGCTACACCTTC. It is translated as CASSLTEKGPGYTF.

This chain links TRBV19 with TRBJ1-2; D not resolved. This CDR3 spans 15 amino acids. In germline, CDR1 is LNHDA, CDR2 SQIVND (reference sequence). V shed 2 bases and J shed 0 bases, with 10 bases lying between them. The CDR3 nucleotides are TGTGCCAGTAGTATAAGATATGGACCTAACTATGGCTACACCTTC. This sequence encodes CASSIRYGPNYGYTF. The full variable domain, completed using reference TRBV19 and TRBJ1-2, is DGGITQSPKYLFRKEGQNVTLSCEQNLNHDAMYWYRQDPGQGLRLIYYSQIVNDFQKGDIAEGYSVSREKKESFPLTVTSAQKNPTAFYLCASSIRYGPNYGYTFGSGTRLTVV.

The chain recombines TRBV12-3 or TRBV12-4 with TRBJ1-1; TRBD1 is a possible D gene (5 bases). Between the trimmed V and J ends, which lost 3 bases and 1 base, there was a span of 6 bases. The CDR3 is 13 amino acids. This CDR3 is CASSFQGNTEAFF. In DNA, the CDR3 is TGTGCCAGCAGTTTCCAGGGGAACACTGAAGCTTTCTTT.

The V gene is TRBV19, the J gene TRBJ1-5; D may be TRBD1 (5 bases). V lost 4 bases, J lost 0 bases, and 13 bases lay in between. The CDR3 spans 16 residues. Germline CDR1 LNHDA, CDR2 SQIVND (reference sequence). The CDR3 loop reads CASSKTATYSNQPQHF. The CDR3 bases are TGTGCCAGTAGTAAGACAGCTACTTATAGCAATCAGCCCCAGCATTTT.

The chain joins TRBV3-1 (or the pseudogene TRBV3-2) to TRBJ1-5, with D uncertain. This CDR3 is built from 12 residues. Trimming cost V 0 bases and J 9 bases, with 6 bases left between them. Per germline, CDR1 LGHDT and CDR2 YNNKEL (reference sequence). CDR3 amino acids: CASSQDRPPQHF. CDR3 sequence (DNA): TGTGCCAGCAGCCAAGACAGACCGCCCCAGCATTTT.

This chain connects TRBV5-1 to TRBJ1-1, with 7 bases lining up with TRBD1. Germline assignment: CDR1 SGHRS and CDR2 YFSETQ. V was pared by 0 bases and J by 4 bases, with 6 bases of the junction left unmatched. The CDR3 consists of 15 residues. CDR3 sequence (DNA): TGCGCCAGCAGCTTGGATCAGGGGGAGGCCACTGAAGCTTTCTTT. Translation gives CASSLDQGEATEAFF. Full variable domain (outside the CDR3, taken from reference TRBV5-1 and TRBJ1-1): KAGVTQTPRYLIKTRGQQVTLSCSPISGHRSVSWYQQTPGQGLQFLFEYFSETQRNKGNFPGRFSGRQFSNSRSEMNVSTLELGDSALYLCASSLDQGEATEAFFGQGTRLTVV.

The chain employs TRBV5-6 and TRBJ2-3; weak D call: TRBD2 (5 bases). V was cut by 1 base and J by 8 bases, with 8 bases left in between. Germline assignment: CDR1 SGHDT and CDR2 YYEEEE. The length of the CDR3 is 12 residues. The CDR3 loop reads CASSLSGSTQYF. CDR3 nucleotides: TGTGCCAGCAGCTTGAGTGGGAGTACGCAGTATTTT.

The chain carries TRBV29-1 and TRBJ2-3; no firm D call. The CDR3 sequence is 13 residues long. V was trimmed by 5 bases and J by 0 bases, leaving 9 bases between them. Germline-derived CDR1 and CDR2 are SQVTM and ANQGSEA. As DNA, the CDR3 is TGCAGCGTTAGGCGCCAAAGCACAGATACGCAGTATTTT. Protein sequence: CSVRRQSTDTQYF.

This chain joins TRBV7-9 and TRBJ2-1; D ambiguous. Germline V CDR1 and CDR2: SEHNR, FQNEAQ (reference sequence). The CDR3 sequence is 17 residues long. V gave up 0 bases and J gave up 0 bases, with 12 bases separating them. Written as DNA, the CDR3 is TGTGCCAGCAGCTTAGCTCTAGGCTTCAGCTCCTACAATGAGCAGTTCTTC. Its protein is CASSLALGFSSYNEQFF.

The chain is built from TRBV6-5 and TRBJ2-5, with 7 bases matching TRBD1. The germline V gene encodes CDR1 MNHEY and CDR2 SVGAGI. CDR3 length equals 14 residues. V shed 6 bases, J shed 1 base, and the junction held 5 bases outside the gene matches. This CDR3 reads CASRVTGTQETQYF. CDR3 DNA: TGTGCCAGCAGAGTGACAGGGACCCAAGAGACCCAGTACTTC.

The chain couples TRBV7-2 to TRBJ1-2, with D perhaps matching TRBD1 (5 bases). This CDR3 has 15 amino acids. Germline V gene data show CDR1 as SGHTA and CDR2 as FQGNSA. V lost 5 bases and J 4 bases, leaving 17 bases between the germline ends. In DNA form, the CDR3 reads TGTGCCAGCAGCACAGCGGTCCTGAGGGGCTATGGCTACACCTTC. Amino acids: CASSTAVLRGYGYTF.

Only one count was recorded for this clone. The rearrangement uses TRBV5-6 and TRBJ2-1, with D unresolved. Germline V gene sequence: CDR1 SGHDT, CDR2 YYEEEE. Trimming removed 6 bases at V and 0 bases at J, with 10 bases between. The CDR3 consists of 14 residues. The CDR3 DNA reads as TGTGCCAGCAACCTTCCGCCCTCCTACAATGAGCAGTTCTTC. It is translated as CASNLPPSYNEQFF. The full variable domain, with the rest looked up from reference TRBV5-6 and TRBJ2-1, is DAGVTQSPTHLIKTRGQQVTLRCSPKSGHDTVSWYQQALGQGPQFIFQYYEEEERQRGNFPDRFSGHQFPNYSSELNVNALLLGDSALYLCASNLPPSYNEQFFGPGTRLTVL.

The CDR3 coding sequence is TGTGCCAGCAGCGTACAGCCGTTGAACACTGAAGCTTTCTTT. Protein: CASSVQPLNTEAFF. V is TRBV11-2 and J is TRBJ1-1; unclear D gene. Germline assignment: CDR1 SGHAT and CDR2 FQNNGV. V was shortened by 5 bases and J by 0 bases, with 10 bases between the two germline ends. The CDR3 is made up of 14 amino acids.

CDR3 region: CAISEGRESSYNSPLHF. For the CDR3, the DNA is TGTGCCATCAGTGAGGGGCGGGAGAGCTCCTATAATTCACCCCTCCACTTT. The J gene is TRBJ1-6, the V gene TRBV10-3; D is uncertain. Germline V lookup: CDR1 ENHRY, CDR2 SYGVKD. The CDR3 covers 17 residues. Between the trimmed V and J ends, which lost 2 bases and 0 bases, there was a span of 11 bases.